The 19 T cell receptor beta chains reported below all come from one sample, sequenced in a study of T cells in Graves' hyperthyroidism and ophthalmopathy. The CDR3 regions of TCR beta were amplified from RNA transcripts. The TCR CDR3 was amplified in a first-round RT-PCR using the HTBI primer set. TCRdb re-called the multiplex PCR reads through MiXCR, storing one row per CDR3 protein. This sample yields 360,000 or so distinct CDR3 sequences, of which 15% to 20% are seen a single time; 15% belongs to the top ten. Sequenced material: blood. The receptors were gathered from a woman between 35 and 50 years old with Graves' ophthalmopathy.

The chain uses TRBV7-9 and TRBJ2-5; 7 bases agree with TRBD2. J gave up 5 bases and V 3 bases, and 3 bases lay outside the gene matches. Looked up from germline, CDR1 is SEHNR and CDR2 is FQNEAQ (reference sequence). CDR3 length: 13 amino acids. The CDR3 DNA reads TGTGCCAGCAGCTTGCCAGCGGGGGAGACCCAGTACTTC. Translating it yields CASSLPAGETQYF.

This clonotype has a count of ten or more. As DNA, the CDR3 is TGTGCCAGCAGTTTTGTAGGCTCCTACAATGAGCAGTTCTTC. It translates to CASSFVGSYNEQFF. The chain couples TRBV12-3 or TRBV12-4 to TRBJ2-1; no clear D. The CDR3 totals 14 residues. Trimming cost V 3 bases and J 0 bases, with 6 bases left between them.

This clonotype showed up many times. V and J are TRBV12-3 or TRBV12-4 and TRBJ2-3, with TRBD2 as a possible D gene (5 bases). Trimming stripped 5 bases from V and 4 bases from J, with 13 bases between. CDR3 size: 14 residues. CDR3 protein: CASSKNKRADTQYF. CDR3 in DNA: TGTGCCAGCAGTAAAAACAAGAGGGCAGATACGCAGTATTTT.

In its sample, this clonotype was seen many times. This CDR3 reads CASSQELGVLALAFF. The CDR3 DNA follows: TGCGCCAGCAGCCAAGAATTGGGGGTTTTGGCACTAGCTTTCTTT. The J gene is TRBJ1-1, the V gene TRBV4-3, with D perhaps matching TRBD1 (5 bases). Trimming took 0 bases from V and 10 from J, leaving 18 bases between them. The CDR3 totals 15 residues. CDR1 and CDR2 (germline): LGHNA, YSLEER.

In its sample, this clonotype was seen many times. The gene calls are TRBV20-1 and TRBJ2-5; TRBD2 might be the D (6 bases). CDR1 DFQATT and CDR2 SNEGSKA come from the germline V gene (reference sequence). CDR3 size: 15 residues. Trimming stripped 3 bases from V and 2 bases from J, with 16 bases between. CDR3 amino acids: CSASFVGRKQETQYF. The CDR3 region has the DNA TGCAGTGCTAGTTTTGTCGGGAGAAAACAAGAGACCCAGTACTTC.

This clonotype was seen ten or more times. The gene calls are TRBV20-1 and TRBJ1-1; D gene uncertain. V shed 3 bases and J shed 6 bases, with 14 bases lying between them. The CDR3 contains 13 residues. Germline V gene data show CDR1 as DFQATT and CDR2 as SNEGSKA (reference sequence). The CDR3 loop is CSASTGNRPEAFF. Written as DNA, the CDR3 is TGCAGTGCTAGTACCGGGAATAGACCTGAAGCTTTCTTT.

In the case of this clonotype: This sequence may be a read error, since a much larger clone differs from it by one base. The gene calls are TRBV2 and TRBJ2-7; TRBD1 might be the D (6 bases). The CDR3 consists of 12 residues. Germline V gives CDR1 SNHLY, CDR2 FYNNEI. V shed 8 bases and J shed 0 bases, with 8 bases lying between them. The CDR3 reads CASEGDSYEQYF. The CDR3 DNA reads TGTGCCAGCGAGGGGGACTCCTACGAGCAGTACTTC.

Regarding this clonotype: A read error may produce the germline difference seen at one junction end. The chain carries TRBV7-2 and TRBJ2-7; 7 nucleotides match TRBD1. Germline V gene sequence: CDR1 SGHTA, CDR2 FQGNSA. This CDR3 region has 14 residues. The CDR3 DNA is TGCGCCAGCGGCCAGTCCCGGGACAGATACGAGCAGTACTTC. Its protein is CASGQSRDRYEQYF.

This clonotype was seen many times. V usage is TRBV10-2 and J usage is TRBJ2-7, with D hard to call. V was trimmed by 0 bases and J by 7 bases, leaving 13 bases between them. The CDR3 is 14 amino acids. Germline-derived CDR1 and CDR2 are WSHSY and SAAADI. Here the CDR3 reads CASSESEAHSEQYF. CDR3 sequence (DNA): TGCGCCAGCAGTGAGTCGGAAGCCCATTCAGAGCAGTACTTC.

This clonotype was recorded at least ten times. V gene TRBV28 combines with J gene TRBJ1-5; unclear D gene. V was trimmed by 4 bases and J by 5 bases, leaving 9 bases between them. The CDR3 has 13 amino acids. The germline gives CDR1 MDHEN, CDR2 SYDVKM. CDR3 amino acids: CASSYLIYQPQHF. For the CDR3, the DNA is TGTGCCAGCAGTTATCTGATATATCAGCCCCAGCATTTT.

This clonotype was picked up many times. The CDR3 loop reads CASSGGGSIFYGYTF. The CDR3 DNA is TGTGCCAGCAGTGGGGGGGGCTCCATATTCTATGGCTACACCTTC. This chain uses TRBV28 with TRBJ1-2; tentative D call: TRBD1 (6 bases). CDR3 size: 15 residues. Germline V gives CDR1 MDHEN, CDR2 SYDVKM. Trimming cost V 5 bases and J 4 bases, with 17 bases left between them.

The chain carries TRBV6-1 and TRBJ1-1; D ambiguous. The CDR3 extends over 14 amino acids. The ends were cut back, 6 bases at V and 6 bases at J, with 17 bases in the middle. Germline CDR1 is MNHNS and CDR2 is SASEGT. The CDR3, as DNA: TGTGCCAGCAGACCAGGTGAGCCGCGGGCTGAAGCTTTCTTT. This codes for CASRPGEPRAEAFF.

In this sample, this clonotype turned up many times. This rearrangement joins TRBV7-2 to TRBJ2-7; D possibly corresponds to TRBD1 (5 bases). Trimming cost V 2 bases and J 0 bases, with 11 bases left between them. The CDR3 spans 15 residues. Germline assignment: CDR1 SGHTA and CDR2 FQGNSA. The CDR3 DNA reads as TGTGCCAGCAGCTTAAGGCTGACAGTCTCCTACGAGCAGTACTTC. It codes for CASSLRLTVSYEQYF.

At least ten counts were recorded for this clonotype. V gene TRBV7-3 combines with J gene TRBJ2-5; no clear D. Trimming cost V 5 bases and J 5 bases, with 12 bases left between them. Germline-derived CDR1 and CDR2 are SGHTA and FQGTGA. CDR3 length equals 13 residues. The CDR3 sequence is CASSQYPRETQYF. CDR3 DNA sequence: TGTGCCAGCAGCCAATACCCCAGGGAGACCCAGTACTTC.

The CDR3: CAIRSGMGDIQYF. CDR3 DNA: TGTGCCATCAGATCAGGGATGGGGGACATTCAGTACTTC. V and J are TRBV6-5 and TRBJ2-4; D is tentatively TRBD1 or TRBD2 (5 bases each). From germline, CDR1 is MNHEY and CDR2 SVGAGI. The V end was cut by 10 bases, the J end by 8 bases, with 18 bases between. This CDR3 is built from 13 residues.

The chain recombines TRBV7-2 with TRBJ2-5; 7 nucleotides match TRBD2. Looked up from germline, CDR1 is SGHTA and CDR2 is FQGNSA. The CDR3 is 12 residues long. The J segment lost 5 bases and the V segment lost 4 bases, leaving 1 base of the junction unmatched. The CDR3 nucleotides read TGTGCCAGCAGCTGGGGGGGGGAGACCCAGTACTTC. Translated, it gives CASSWGGETQYF.

This clonotype was detected ten times or more. The genes are TRBV11-2 and TRBJ1-1; 10 positions agree with TRBD1. CDR3 length equals 16 residues. After removal of 5 bases from V and 0 bases from J, the junction contained 6 bases not matched to a gene. Germline V gives CDR1 SGHAT, CDR2 FQNNGV. The CDR3 protein is CASSPGTGVMNTEAFF. The CDR3 region has the DNA TGTGCCAGCAGCCCCGGGACAGGGGTTATGAACACTGAAGCTTTCTTT.

This clonotype was observed many times. This sequence joins TRBV6-1 and TRBJ1-5; maybe TRBD1 (6 bases). Trimming removed 5 bases from V and 7 bases from J, with 12 bases in between. This CDR3 has 13 residues. CDR1 and CDR2 (germline): MNHNS, SASEGT. CDR3 DNA sequence: TGTGCCAGCAGTACAGGGCGCCGGCAGCCCCAGCATTTT. Translating gives CASSTGRRQPQHF.

Many counts were recorded for this clonotype. CDR3 sequence (DNA): TGCGCCAGCAGCCAAGATCCTCCGACAGGGATCCATCAGCCCCAGCATTTT. This encodes CASSQDPPTGIHQPQHF. V usage is TRBV4-1 and J usage is TRBJ1-5, with 7 bases that match TRBD1. The CDR3 loop spans 17 amino acids. J lost 5 bases, V lost 0 bases, and 10 bases had no gene match. CDR1 and CDR2 from the germline V gene are MGHRA and YSYEKL.